This section outlines one T cell receptor (beta chain) sequence together with its context. The antigen remains undetermined. This entry belongs to a study of cytomegalovirus exposure and HLA in healthy donors. V lost 0 bases, J lost 2 bases, and 14 bases lay in between. There are 16 residues in the CDR3. Germline V gives CDR1 MNHEY, CDR2 SVGAGI. The donors were part of the 120-subject validation cohort, which stood apart from the roughly 670-subject first cohort. Study-wide results and limits: Associated with cytomegalovirus, according to the listing, were 150 to 200 TCR beta chains. Accounts indicate the classifier identified cytomegalovirus status with strong specificity and sensitivity.

TCRdb's table, derived via immunoSEQ multiplex PCR, lists solely in-frame clones and lacks some. Seen here are roughly 140,000 clones, less than 90% observed once, and the top ten hold more than 2.5%. The sequenced sample was PBMCs. The sequence was collected from a woman between 18 and 29 years old in good health and CMV-seropositive. The chain uses TRBV6-5 and TRBJ2-7, with D possibly being TRBD2 (5 bases). DNA for the CDR3: TGTGCCAGCAGTTACTCGACCCGGACTTCCACCTACGAGCAGTACTTC. This translates into CASSYSTRTSTYEQYF.